The clone carrying this T cell receptor (beta chain) is medium-sized by share. Its antigen is unknown. This CDR3 has 14 residues. V dropped 1 base and J dropped 5 bases, with 9 bases sitting between them. Germline lookup yields CDR1 LGHNT and CDR2 FRNRAP. This entry belongs to a study of T cell responses to AZD1222 COVID-19 vaccine. Study outcomes and limitations: Per reports, nearly half of all spike-specific TCRs target regions that are unmutated in variants. Clonal diversity may have been underestimated, and the donors were mostly white British, with more females than males.

Sequencing was performed with immunoSEQ multiplex PCR; in TCRdb, only in-frame clones are kept and a portion is missing. Here the sample spans some 120,000 clones, 87% being singletons. The sequence was collected from an adult in good health. This chain uses TRBV12-5 with TRBJ2-1, with D perhaps matching TRBD2 (6 bases). The material sequenced was peripheral blood, taken on day 0 of AZD1222 vaccination. The CDR3 DNA reads as TGTGCTAGTGGTTTGGGGGGACTCCACAATGAGCAGTTCTTC. Residues: CASGLGGLHNEQFF.